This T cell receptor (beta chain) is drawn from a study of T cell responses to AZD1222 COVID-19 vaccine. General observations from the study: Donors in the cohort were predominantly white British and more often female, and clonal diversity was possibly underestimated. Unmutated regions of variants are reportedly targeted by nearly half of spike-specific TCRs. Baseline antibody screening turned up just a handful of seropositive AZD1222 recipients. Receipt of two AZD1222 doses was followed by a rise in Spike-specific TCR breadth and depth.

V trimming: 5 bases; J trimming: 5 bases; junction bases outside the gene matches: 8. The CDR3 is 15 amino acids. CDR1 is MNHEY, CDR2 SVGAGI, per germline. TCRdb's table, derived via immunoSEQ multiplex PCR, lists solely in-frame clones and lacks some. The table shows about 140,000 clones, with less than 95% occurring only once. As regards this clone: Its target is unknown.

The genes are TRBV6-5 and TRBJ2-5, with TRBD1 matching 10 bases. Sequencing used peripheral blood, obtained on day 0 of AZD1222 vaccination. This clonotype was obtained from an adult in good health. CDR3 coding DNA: TGTGCCAGCAGTCGGGACAGGGGAATGGGGGAGACCCAGTACTTC. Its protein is CASSRDRGMGETQYF.